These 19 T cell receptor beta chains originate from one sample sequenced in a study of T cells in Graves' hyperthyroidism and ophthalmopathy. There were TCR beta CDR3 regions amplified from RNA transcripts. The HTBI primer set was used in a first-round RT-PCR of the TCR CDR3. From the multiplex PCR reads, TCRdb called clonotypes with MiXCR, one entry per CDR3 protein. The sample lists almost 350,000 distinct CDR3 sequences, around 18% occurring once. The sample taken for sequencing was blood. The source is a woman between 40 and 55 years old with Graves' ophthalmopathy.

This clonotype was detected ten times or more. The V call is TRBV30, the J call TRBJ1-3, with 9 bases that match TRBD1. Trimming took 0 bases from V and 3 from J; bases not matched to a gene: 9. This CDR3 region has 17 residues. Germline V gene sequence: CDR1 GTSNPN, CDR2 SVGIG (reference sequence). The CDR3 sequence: CAWSVTPGQGFGNTIYF. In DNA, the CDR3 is TGTGCCTGGAGTGTAACCCCTGGACAGGGGTTTGGAAACACCATATATTTT.

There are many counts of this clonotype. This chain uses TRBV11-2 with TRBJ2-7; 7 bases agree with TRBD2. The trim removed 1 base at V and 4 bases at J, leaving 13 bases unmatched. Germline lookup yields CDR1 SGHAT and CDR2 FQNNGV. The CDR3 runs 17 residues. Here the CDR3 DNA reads TGTGCCAGCAGCTTAGTTGGGCTAGCGGAGGGGCAATACGAGCAGTACTTC. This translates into CASSLVGLAEGQYEQYF.

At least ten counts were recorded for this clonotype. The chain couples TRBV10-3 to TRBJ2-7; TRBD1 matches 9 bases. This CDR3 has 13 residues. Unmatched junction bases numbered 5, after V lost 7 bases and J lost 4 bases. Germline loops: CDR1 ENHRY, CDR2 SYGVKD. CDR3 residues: CAITRDREYEQYF. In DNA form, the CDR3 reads TGTGCCATCACCCGGGACAGGGAATACGAGCAGTACTTC.

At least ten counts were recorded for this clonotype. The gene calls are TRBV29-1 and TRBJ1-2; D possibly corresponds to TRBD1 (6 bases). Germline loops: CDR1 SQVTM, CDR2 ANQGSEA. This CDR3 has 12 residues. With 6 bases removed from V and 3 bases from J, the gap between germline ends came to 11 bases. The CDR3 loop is CSVETGHYGYTF. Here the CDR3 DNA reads TGCAGCGTGGAAACAGGGCACTATGGCTACACCTTC.

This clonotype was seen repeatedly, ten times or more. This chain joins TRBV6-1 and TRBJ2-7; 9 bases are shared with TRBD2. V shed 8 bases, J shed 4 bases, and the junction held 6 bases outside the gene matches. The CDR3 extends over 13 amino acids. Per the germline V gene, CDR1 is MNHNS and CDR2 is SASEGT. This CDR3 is CASGSSGTYEQYF. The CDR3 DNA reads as TGTGCCAGCGGGTCTAGCGGGACGTACGAGCAGTACTTC.

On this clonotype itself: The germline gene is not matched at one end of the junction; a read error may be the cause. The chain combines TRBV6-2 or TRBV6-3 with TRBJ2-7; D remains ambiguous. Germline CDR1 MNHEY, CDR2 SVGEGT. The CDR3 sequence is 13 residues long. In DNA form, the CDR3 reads TGTGCCAGCAATCCCAGGAAAAACTACGAGCAGTCCTTC. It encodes CASNPRKNYEQSF.

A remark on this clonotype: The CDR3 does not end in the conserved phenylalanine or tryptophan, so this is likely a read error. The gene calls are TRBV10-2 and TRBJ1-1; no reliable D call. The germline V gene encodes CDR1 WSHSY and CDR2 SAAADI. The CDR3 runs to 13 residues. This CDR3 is CASSEARNTEAFI. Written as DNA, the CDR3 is TGCGCCAGCAGTGAAGCCAGGAACACCGAAGCTTTCATT.

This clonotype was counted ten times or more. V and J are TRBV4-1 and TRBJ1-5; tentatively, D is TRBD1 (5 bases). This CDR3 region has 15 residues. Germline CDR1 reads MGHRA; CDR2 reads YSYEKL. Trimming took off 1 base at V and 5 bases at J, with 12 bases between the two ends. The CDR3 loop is CASSQAWGGDQPQHF. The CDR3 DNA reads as TGCGCCAGCAGCCAAGCATGGGGGGGGGATCAGCCCCAGCATTTT.

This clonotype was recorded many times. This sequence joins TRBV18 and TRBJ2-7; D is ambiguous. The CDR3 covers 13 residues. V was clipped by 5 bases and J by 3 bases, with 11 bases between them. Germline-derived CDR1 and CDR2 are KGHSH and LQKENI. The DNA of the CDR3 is TGTGCCAGCTCAGTGTCTCTCTACTACGAGCAGTACTTC. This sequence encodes CASSVSLYYEQYF.

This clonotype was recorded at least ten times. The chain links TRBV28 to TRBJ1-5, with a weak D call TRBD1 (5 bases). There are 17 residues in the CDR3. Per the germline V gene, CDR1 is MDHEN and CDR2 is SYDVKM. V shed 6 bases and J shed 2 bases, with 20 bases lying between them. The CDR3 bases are TGTGCCAGCAGCGCCACAGGAAAAGGAGGCGGCAATCAGCCCCAGCATTTT. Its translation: CASSATGKGGGNQPQHF.

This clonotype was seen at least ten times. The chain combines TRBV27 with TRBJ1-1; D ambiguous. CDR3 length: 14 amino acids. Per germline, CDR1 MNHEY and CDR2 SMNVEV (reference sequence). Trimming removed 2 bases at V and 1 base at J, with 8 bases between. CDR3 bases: TGTGCCAGCAGTTTAACGGCGGGGAACACTGAAGCTTTCTTT. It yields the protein CASSLTAGNTEAFF.

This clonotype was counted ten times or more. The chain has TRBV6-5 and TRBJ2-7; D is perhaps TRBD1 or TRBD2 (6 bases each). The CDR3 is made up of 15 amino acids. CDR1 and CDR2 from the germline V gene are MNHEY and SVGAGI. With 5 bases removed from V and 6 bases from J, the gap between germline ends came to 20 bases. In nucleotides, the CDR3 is TGTGCCAGCAGTACAAAACAGGGAGGTTTTTCCGAGCAGTACTTC. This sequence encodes CASSTKQGGFSEQYF.

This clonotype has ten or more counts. CDR3 coding DNA: TGTGCCAGCAGTTTATGGGAGGGGGTTGCTGGAGGCGAGCAGTACTTC. Encoded protein: CASSLWEGVAGGEQYF. The chain recombines TRBV28 with TRBJ2-7, with D perhaps being TRBD1 or TRBD2 (6 bases each). V lost 0 bases to trimming and J lost 6 bases, with 18 bases between them. Looked up from germline, CDR1 is MDHEN and CDR2 is SYDVKM. The CDR3 has 16 amino acids.

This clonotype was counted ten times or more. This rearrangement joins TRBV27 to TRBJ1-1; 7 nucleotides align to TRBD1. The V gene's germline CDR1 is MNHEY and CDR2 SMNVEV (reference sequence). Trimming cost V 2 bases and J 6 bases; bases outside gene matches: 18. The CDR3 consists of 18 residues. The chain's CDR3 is CASSLGWKGGRTYAEAFF. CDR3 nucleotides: TGTGCCAGCAGTTTAGGTTGGAAAGGGGGCAGGACCTATGCTGAAGCTTTCTTT.

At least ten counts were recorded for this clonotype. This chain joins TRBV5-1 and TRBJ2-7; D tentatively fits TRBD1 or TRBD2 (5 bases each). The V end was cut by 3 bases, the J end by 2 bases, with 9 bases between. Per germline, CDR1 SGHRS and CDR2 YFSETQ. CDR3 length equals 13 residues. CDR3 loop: CASSSGPPYEQYF. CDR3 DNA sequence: TGCGCCAGCAGCTCGGGGCCACCCTACGAGCAGTACTTC.

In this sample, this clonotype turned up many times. DNA for the CDR3: TGTGCCTGGAGTGTACCTTGGGGAATGGGTCAGCCCCAGCATTTT. This sequence encodes CAWSVPWGMGQPQHF. The genes are TRBV30 and TRBJ1-5, with D hard to call. V was trimmed by 0 bases and J by 6 bases, leaving 15 bases between them. This CDR3 is 15 amino acids long. Looked up from germline, CDR1 is GTSNPN and CDR2 is SVGIG (reference sequence).

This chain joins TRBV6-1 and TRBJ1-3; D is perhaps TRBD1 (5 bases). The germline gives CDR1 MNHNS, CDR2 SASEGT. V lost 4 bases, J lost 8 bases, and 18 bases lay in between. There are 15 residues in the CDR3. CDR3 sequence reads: CASSGSGTARDTIYF. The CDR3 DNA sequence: TGTGCCAGCAGTGGTTCAGGGACCGCTCGAGACACCATATATTTT.

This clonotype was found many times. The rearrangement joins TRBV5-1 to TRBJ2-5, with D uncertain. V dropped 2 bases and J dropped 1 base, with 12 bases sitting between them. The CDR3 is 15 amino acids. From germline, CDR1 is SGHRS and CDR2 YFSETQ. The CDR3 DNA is TGCGCCAGCAGCTTCTTGACTCAACCCCAAGAGACCCAGTACTTC. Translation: CASSFLTQPQETQYF.

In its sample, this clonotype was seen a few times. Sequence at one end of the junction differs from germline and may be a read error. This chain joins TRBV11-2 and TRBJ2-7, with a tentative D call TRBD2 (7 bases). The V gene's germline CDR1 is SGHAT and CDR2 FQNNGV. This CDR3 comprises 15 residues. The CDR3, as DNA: TGTGTCAGCAGCCAACAGGGACTATCCTCCTACGAGCAGTACTTC. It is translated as CVSSQQGLSSYEQYF.